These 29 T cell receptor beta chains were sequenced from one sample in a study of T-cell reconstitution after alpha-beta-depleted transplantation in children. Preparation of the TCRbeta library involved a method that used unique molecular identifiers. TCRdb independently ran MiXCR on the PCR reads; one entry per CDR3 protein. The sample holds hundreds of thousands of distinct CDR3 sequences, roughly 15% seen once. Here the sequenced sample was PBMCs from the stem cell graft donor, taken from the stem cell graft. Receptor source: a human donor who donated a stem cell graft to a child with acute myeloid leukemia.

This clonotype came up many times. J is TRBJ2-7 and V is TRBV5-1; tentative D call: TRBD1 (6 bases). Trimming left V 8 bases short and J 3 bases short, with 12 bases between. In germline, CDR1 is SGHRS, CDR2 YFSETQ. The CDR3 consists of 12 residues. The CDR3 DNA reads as TGCGCCAGTGGGACATATGGCTACGAGCAGTACTTC. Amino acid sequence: CASGTYGYEQYF. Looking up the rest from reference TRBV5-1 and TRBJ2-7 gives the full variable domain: KAGVTQTPRYLIKTRGQQVTLSCSPISGHRSVSWYQQTPGQGLQFLFEYFSETQRNKGNFPGRFSGRQFSNSRSEMNVSTLELGDSALYLCASGTYGYEQYFGPGTRLTVT.

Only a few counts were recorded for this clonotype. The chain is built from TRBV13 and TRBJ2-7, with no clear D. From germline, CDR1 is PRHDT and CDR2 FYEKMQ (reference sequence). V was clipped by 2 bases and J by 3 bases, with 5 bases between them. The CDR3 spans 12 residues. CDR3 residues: CASSLFLYEQYF. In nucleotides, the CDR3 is TGTGCCAGCAGCTTATTCCTCTACGAGCAGTACTTC.

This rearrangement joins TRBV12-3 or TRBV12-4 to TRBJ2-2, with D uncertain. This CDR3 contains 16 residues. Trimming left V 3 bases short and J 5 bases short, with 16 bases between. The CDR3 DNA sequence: TGTGCCAGCAGTTTCTTCGGGTCAGTTCAAACCGGGGAGCTGTTTTTT. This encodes CASSFFGSVQTGELFF.

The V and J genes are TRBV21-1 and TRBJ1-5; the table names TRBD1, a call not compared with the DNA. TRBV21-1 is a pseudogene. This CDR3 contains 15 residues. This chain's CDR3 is CASTTGDYSNQPQHF. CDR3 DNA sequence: TGTGCCAGCACCACGGGGGACTATAGCAATCAGCCCCAGCATTTT.

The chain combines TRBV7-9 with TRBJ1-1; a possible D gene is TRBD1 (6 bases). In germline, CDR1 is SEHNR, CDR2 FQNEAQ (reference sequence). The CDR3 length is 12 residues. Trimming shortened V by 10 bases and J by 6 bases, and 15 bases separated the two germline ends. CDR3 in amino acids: CAIHTGWAEAFF. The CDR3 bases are TGTGCCATCCATACAGGGTGGGCTGAAGCTTTCTTT.

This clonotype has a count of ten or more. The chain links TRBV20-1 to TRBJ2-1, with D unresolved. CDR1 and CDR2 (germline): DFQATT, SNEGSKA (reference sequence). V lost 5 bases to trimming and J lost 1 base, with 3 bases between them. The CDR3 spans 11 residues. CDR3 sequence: CSAYSYNEQFF. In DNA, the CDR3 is TGCAGTGCTTATTCCTACAATGAGCAGTTCTTC.

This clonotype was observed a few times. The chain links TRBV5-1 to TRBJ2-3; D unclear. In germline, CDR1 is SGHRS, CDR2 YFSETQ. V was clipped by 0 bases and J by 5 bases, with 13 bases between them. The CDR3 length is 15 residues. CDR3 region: CASSLASTSLDTQYF. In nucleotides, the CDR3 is TGCGCCAGCAGCTTGGCCTCGACTTCTCTAGATACGCAGTATTTT.

The DNA for the CDR3 is TGTGCCAGCGGGTTGGCTGTTCCACCCCTCCACTTT. Its translation is CASGLAVPPLHF. The V and J genes are TRBV7-2 and TRBJ1-6; D not resolved. Germline V gene sequence: CDR1 SGHTA, CDR2 FQGNSA. This CDR3 region has 12 residues. V lost 8 bases, J lost 11 bases, and 13 bases lay in between. Combining the CDR3 with reference TRBV7-2 and TRBJ1-6 gives the whole variable domain GAGVSQSPSNKVTEKGKDVELRCDPISGHTALYWYRQSLGQGLEFLIYFQGNSAPDKSGLPSDRFSAERTGGSVSTLTIQRTQQEDSAVYLCASGLAVPPLHFGNGTRLTVT.

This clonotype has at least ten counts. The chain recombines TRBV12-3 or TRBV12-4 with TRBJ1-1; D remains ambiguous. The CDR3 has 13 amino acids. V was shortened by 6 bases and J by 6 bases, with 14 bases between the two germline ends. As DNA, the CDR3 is TGTGCCAGCAGGATCAGGCCCGGTCCTGAAGCTTTCTTT. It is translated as CASRIRPGPEAFF.

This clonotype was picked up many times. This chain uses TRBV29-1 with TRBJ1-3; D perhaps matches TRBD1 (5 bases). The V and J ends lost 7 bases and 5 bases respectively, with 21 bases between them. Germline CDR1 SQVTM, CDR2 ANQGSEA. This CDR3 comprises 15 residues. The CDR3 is CSGGGPGARRNTIYF. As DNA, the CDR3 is TGCAGCGGCGGCGGCCCCGGGGCCCGAAGAAACACCATATATTTT. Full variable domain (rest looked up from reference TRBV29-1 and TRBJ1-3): SAVISQKPSRDICQRGTSLTIQCQVDSQVTMMFWYRQQPGQSLTLIATANQGSEATYESGFVIDKFPISRPNLTFSTLTVSNMSPEDSSIYLCSGGGPGARRNTIYFGEGSWLTVV.

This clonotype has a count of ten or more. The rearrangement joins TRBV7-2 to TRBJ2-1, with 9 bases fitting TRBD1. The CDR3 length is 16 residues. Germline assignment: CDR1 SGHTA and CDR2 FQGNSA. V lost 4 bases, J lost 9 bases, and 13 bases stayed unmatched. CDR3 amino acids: CASSSARDRAKVEQFF. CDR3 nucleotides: TGTGCCAGCAGCTCCGCCCGGGACAGGGCGAAGGTTGAGCAGTTCTTC.

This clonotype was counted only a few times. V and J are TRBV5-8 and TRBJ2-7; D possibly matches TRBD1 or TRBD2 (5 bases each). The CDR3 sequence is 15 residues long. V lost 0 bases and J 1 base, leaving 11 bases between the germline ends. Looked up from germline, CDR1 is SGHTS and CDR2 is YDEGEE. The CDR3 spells CASSLAGTLSYEQYF. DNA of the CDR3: TGTGCCAGCAGCTTGGCAGGGACCCTTTCCTACGAGCAGTACTTC.

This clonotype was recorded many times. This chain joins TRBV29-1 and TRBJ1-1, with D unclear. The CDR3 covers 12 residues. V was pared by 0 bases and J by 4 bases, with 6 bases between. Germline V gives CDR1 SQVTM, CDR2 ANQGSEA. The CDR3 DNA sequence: TGCAGCGTTGAAGACGGTACCACTGAAGCTTTCTTT. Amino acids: CSVEDGTTEAFF.

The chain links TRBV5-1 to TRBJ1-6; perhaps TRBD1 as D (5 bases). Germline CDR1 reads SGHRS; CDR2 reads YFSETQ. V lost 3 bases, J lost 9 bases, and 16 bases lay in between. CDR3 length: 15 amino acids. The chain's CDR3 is CASSSSGTESSPLHF. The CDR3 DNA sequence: TGCGCCAGCAGCTCATCCGGGACCGAGAGTTCACCCCTCCACTTT.

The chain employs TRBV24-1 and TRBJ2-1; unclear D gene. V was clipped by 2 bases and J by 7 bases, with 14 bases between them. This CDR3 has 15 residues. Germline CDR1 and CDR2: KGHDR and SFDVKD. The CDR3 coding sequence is TGTGCCACCAGTGATTCGTTGGGGTCTGGGAATGAGCAGTTCTTC. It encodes CATSDSLGSGNEQFF.

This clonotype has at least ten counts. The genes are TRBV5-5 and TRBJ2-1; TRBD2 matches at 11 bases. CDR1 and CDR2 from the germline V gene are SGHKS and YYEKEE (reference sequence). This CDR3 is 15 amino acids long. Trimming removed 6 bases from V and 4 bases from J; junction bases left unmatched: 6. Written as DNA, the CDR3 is TGTGCCAGCAACCTGGGGACTAGCGGTTACAATGAGCAGTTCTTC. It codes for CASNLGTSGYNEQFF.

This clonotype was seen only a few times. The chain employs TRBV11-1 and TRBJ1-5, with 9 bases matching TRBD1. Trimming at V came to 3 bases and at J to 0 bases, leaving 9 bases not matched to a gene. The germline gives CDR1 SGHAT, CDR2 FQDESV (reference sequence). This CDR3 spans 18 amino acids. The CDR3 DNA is TGTGCCAGCAGCTTGGCCGGGACAGGGTCCTCTAGCAATCAGCCCCAGCATTTT. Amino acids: CASSLAGTGSSSNQPQHF.

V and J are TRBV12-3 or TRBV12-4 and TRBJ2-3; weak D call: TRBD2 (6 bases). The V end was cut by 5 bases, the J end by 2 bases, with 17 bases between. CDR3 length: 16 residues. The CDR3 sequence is CASSLGTPTPTDTQYF. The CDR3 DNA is TGTGCCAGCAGTCTCGGGACTCCCACGCCCACAGATACGCAGTATTTT.

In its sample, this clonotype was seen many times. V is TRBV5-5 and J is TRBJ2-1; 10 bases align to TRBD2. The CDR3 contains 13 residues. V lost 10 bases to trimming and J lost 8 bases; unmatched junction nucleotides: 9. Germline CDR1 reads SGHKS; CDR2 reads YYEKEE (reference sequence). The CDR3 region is CAGGAGGIDEQFF. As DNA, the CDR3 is TGTGCCGGAGGAGCGGGGGGGATCGATGAGCAGTTCTTC.

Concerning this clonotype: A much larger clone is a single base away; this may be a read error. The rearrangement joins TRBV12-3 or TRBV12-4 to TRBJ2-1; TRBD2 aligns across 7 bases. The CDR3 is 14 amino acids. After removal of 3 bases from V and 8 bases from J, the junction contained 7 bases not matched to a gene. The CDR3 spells CASSFSGWSDEQFF. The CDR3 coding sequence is TGTGCCAGCAGTTTTAGCGGGTGGTCAGATGAGCAGTTCTTC.

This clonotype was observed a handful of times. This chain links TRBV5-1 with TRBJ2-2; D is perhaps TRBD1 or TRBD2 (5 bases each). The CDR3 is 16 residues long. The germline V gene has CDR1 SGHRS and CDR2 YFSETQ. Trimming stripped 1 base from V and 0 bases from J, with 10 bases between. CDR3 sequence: CASSLHPGPNTGELFF. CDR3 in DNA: TGCGCCAGCAGCTTGCATCCGGGGCCGAACACCGGGGAGCTGTTTTTT.

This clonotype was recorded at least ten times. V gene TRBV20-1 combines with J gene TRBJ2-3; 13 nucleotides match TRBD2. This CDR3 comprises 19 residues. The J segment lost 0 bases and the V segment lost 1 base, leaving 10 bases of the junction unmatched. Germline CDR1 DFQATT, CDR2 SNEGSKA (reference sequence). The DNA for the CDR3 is TGCAGTGCTAGAGTGATGGGACTAGCGGGGACTTCTAGCACAGATACGCAGTATTTT. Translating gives CSARVMGLAGTSSTDTQYF.

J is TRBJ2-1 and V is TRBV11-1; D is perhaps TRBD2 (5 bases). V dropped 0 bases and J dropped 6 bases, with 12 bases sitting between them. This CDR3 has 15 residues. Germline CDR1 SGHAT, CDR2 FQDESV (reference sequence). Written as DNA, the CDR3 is TGTGCCAGCAGCTTAGCGTCCCTAGCAGTCAATGAGCAGTTCTTC. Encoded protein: CASSLASLAVNEQFF.

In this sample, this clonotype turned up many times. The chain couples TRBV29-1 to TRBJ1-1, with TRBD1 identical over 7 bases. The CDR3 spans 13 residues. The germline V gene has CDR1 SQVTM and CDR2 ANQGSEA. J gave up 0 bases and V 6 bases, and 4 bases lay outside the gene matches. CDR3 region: CSVEDRMNTEAFF. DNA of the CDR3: TGCAGCGTAGAGGACAGGATGAACACTGAAGCTTTCTTT.

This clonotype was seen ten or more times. This CDR3 is CASSPTPIQETQYF. CDR3 nucleotides: TGTGCCAGCAGCCCTACACCTATCCAAGAGACCCAGTACTTC. J is TRBJ2-5 and V is TRBV7-2; D call uncertain. V was pared by 5 bases and J by 1 base, with 11 bases between. The CDR3 is 14 amino acids. The germline CDR1 and CDR2 sequences are SGHTA and FQGNSA.

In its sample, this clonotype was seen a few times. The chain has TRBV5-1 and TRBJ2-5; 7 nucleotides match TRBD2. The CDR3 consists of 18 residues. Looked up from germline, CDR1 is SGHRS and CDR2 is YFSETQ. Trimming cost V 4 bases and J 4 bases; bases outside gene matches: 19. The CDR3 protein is CASSVRGGNTSPGETQYF. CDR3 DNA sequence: TGCGCCAGCAGCGTGCGCGGGGGTAATACTTCTCCAGGAGAGACCCAGTACTTC.

CDR3 sequence reads: CASSFLGEMNNEQFF. Written as DNA, the CDR3 is TGTGCCAGCAGTTTCTTGGGAGAGATGAACAATGAGCAGTTCTTC. This chain links TRBV28 with TRBJ2-1, with TRBD2 as a possible D gene (5 bases). With 3 bases removed from V and 5 bases from J, the gap between germline ends came to 14 bases. The CDR3 covers 15 residues. CDR1 MDHEN and CDR2 SYDVKM come from the germline V gene.

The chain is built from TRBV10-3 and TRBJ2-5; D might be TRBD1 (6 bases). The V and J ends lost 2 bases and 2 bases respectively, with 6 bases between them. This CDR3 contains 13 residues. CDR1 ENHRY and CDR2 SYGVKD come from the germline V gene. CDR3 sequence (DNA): TGTGCCATCAGTGAGGGACAGCAAGAGACCCAGTACTTC. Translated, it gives CAISEGQQETQYF.

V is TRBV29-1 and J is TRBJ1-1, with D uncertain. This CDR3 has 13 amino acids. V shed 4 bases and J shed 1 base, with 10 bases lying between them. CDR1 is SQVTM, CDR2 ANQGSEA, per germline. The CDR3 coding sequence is TGCAGCGTTGCCGAGGGCGGGAACACTGAAGCTTTCTTT. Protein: CSVAEGGNTEAFF.